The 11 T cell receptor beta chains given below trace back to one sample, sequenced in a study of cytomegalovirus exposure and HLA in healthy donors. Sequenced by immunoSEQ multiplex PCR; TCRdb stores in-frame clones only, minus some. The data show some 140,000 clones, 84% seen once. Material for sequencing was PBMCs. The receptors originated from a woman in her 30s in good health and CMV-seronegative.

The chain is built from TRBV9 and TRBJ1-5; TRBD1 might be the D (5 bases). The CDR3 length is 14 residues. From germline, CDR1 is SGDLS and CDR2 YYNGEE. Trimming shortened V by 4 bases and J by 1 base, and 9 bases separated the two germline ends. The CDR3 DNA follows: TGTGCCAGCAGCCCAGGGATGAGCAATCAGCCCCAGCATTTT. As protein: CASSPGMSNQPQHF.

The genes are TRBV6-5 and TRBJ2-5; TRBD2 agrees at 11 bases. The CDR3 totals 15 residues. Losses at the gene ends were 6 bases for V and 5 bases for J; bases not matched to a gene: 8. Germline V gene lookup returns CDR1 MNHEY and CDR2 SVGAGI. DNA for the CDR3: TGTGCCAGCAGGATTAGCGGGGGGGCCTGGGAGACCCAGTACTTC. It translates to CASRISGGAWETQYF.

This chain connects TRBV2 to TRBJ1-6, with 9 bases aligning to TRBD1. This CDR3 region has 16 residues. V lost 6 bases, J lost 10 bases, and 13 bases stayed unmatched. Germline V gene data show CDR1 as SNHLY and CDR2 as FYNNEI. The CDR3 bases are TGTGCCAGCAGGGCGCCTAGGGACAGGGTTTGGTCACCCCTCCACTTT. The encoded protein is CASRAPRDRVWSPLHF.

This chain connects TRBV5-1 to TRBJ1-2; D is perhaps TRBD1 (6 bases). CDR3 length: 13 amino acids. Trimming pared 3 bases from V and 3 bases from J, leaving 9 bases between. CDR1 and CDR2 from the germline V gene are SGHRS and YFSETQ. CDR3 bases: TGCGCCAGCAGCTCGGACAGCTACTATGGCTACACCTTC. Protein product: CASSSDSYYGYTF.

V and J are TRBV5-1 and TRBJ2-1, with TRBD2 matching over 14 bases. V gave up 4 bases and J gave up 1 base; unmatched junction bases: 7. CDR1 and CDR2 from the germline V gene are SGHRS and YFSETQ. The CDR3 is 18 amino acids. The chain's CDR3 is CASSIRTSGGSSYNEQFF. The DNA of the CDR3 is TGCGCCAGCAGCATAAGGACTAGCGGGGGGTCTTCCTACAATGAGCAGTTCTTC.

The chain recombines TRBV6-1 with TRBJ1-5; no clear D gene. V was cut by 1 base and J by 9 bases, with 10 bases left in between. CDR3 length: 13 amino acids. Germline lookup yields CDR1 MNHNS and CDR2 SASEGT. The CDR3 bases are TGTGCCAGCAGTGAAGTCCCGGGGTGGCCCCAGCATTTT. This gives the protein CASSEVPGWPQHF.

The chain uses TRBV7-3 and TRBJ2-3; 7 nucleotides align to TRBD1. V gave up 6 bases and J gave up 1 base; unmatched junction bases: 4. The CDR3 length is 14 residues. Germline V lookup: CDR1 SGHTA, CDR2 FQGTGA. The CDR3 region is CASSYTGGTDTQYF. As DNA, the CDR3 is TGTGCCAGCAGTTATACAGGGGGCACAGATACGCAGTATTTT.

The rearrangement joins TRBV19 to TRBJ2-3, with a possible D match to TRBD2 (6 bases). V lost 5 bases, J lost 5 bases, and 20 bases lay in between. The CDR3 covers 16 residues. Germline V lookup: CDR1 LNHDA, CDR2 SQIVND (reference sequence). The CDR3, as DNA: TGTGCCAGTAGTCGATCCTCGACTAGTTCTTTAGATACGCAGTATTTT. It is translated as CASSRSSTSSLDTQYF.

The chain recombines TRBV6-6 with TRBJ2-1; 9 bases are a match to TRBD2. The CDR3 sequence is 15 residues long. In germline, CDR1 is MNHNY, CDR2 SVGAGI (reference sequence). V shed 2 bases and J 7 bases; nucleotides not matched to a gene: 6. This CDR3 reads CASSYRLAGSNEQFF. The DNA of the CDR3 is TGTGCCAGCAGTTACCGGCTAGCGGGGTCGAATGAGCAGTTCTTC.

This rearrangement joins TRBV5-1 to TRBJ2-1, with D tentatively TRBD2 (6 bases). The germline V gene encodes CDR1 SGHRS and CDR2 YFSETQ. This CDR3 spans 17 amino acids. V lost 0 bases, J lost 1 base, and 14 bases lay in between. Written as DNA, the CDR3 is TGCGCCAGCAGCTTGGTCGGGCGGGACTTTTCCTACAATGAGCAGTTCTTC. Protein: CASSLVGRDFSYNEQFF.

For the CDR3, the DNA is TGTGCCAGCAGCCAAAACAGGGGGCTAAGTCATGGCTACACCTTC. Translation gives CASSQNRGLSHGYTF. This chain connects TRBV5-4 to TRBJ1-2; 9 bases fit TRBD1. J gave up 6 bases and V 4 bases, and 10 bases lay outside the gene matches. The CDR3 runs 15 residues. The germline V gene has CDR1 SGHNT and CDR2 YYREEE (reference sequence).